These T cell receptor beta chains were read from a single sample in a study of CD8 T cells in ankylosing spondylitis. Each CDR3 protein gets one entry after TCRdb re-called the 5' RACE reads with MiXCR. Of 700,000 or so distinct CDR3 sequences detected, around 20% appear once; the ten largest clones hold under 20%. Input material: blood, either unsorted or a sorted T cell fraction (not recorded which). All receptors derive from a male donor with ankylosing spondylitis. Each CDR3 is given without its conserved first and last residue. Rows may omit the clone size; those that give it use once, few, many or a size class.

cdr3_aa j_call clone_size v_call
SARDRRSGNEQF TRBJ2-1 NA TRBV20-1
ASSFLVGAGNTIY TRBJ1-3 NA TRBV7-9
ASSLSWTGVTEAF TRBJ1-1 few TRBV4-1
ASSPSPGGASYNEQF TRBJ2-1 NA TRBV4-3
ASSLFMGQATYEQY TRBJ2-7 few TRBV5-1
ASDSGMSSYNEQF TRBJ2-1 once TRBV2
ASSYSLAVRNTDTQY TRBJ2-3 NA TRBV6-5
ASTIRGGGGHEQY TRBJ2-7 NA TRBV11-2
ASSFKSGRAHEQY TRBJ2-7 many TRBV12-3/TRBV12-4
ASSLDGATADTQY TRBJ2-3 few TRBV11-2
ASSLASGESNIQY TRBJ2-4 NA TRBV7-9
ASSSTTSSGANVLT TRBJ2-6 few TRBV7-2
ASSLGEGGYT TRBJ1-2 many TRBV6-6
ASRGEGAYNSPLH TRBJ1-6 NA TRBV5-1
ASAKTGPDEKLF TRBJ1-4 NA TRBV9
ASSWVTGIGNEQF TRBJ2-1 few TRBV12-3/TRBV12-4
ASSLGGLARSTDTQY TRBJ2-3 NA TRBV5-1
ASIEALTSKNIQY TRBJ2-4 NA TRBV28
ATSVGDVTDTQY TRBJ2-3 NA TRBV24-1
ASSLARSNYGYT TRBJ1-2 NA TRBV7-2
ASSRRTGLELF TRBJ2-2 NA TRBV7-8
ASSLDVGELF TRBJ2-2 many TRBV12-3/TRBV12-4
ASSSPVAGGRRGTQY TRBJ2-3 few TRBV12-3/TRBV12-4
ASSWREGNTGELF TRBJ2-2 few TRBV11-2
ASSRTGPRQNIQY TRBJ2-4 NA TRBV19
ASSHPPGEQF TRBJ2-1 NA TRBV27
ASASGGNQPQH TRBJ1-5 few TRBV5-1
ASSEGQGENIQY TRBJ2-4 many TRBV4-3
ASSLGGSAGNEQF TRBJ2-1 NA TRBV28
SVEEGKSNTGELF TRBJ2-2 few TRBV29-1